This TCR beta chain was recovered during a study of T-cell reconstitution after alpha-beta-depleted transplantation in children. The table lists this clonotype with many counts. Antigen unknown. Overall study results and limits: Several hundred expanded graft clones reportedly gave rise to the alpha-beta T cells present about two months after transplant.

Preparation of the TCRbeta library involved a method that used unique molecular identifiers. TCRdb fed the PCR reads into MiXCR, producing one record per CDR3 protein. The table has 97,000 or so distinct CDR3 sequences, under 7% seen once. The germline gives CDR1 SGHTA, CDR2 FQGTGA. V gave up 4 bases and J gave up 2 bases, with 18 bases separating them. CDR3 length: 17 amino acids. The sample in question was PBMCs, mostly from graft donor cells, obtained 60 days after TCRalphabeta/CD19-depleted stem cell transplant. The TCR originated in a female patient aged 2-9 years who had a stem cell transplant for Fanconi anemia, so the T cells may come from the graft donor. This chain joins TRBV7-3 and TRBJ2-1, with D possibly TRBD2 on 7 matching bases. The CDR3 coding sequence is TGTGCCAGCAGCTACAGGGCACGGGAGGACCCCTACAATGAGCAGTTCTTC. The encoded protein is CASSYRAREDPYNEQFF.